This T cell receptor (beta chain) was profiled in a study of cytomegalovirus exposure and HLA in healthy donors. As for the study in general: From donors who were HLA-typed, an early data release held about 85 million unique TCRs. Study results and limitations: Cytomegalovirus-associated status was assigned to roughly 160 TCR beta chains.

Vbeta (60) and Jbeta (13) primers were used in the PCR. Sequencing was performed with immunoSEQ multiplex PCR; in TCRdb, only in-frame clones are kept and a portion is missing. The sample records 95,000 to 150,000 clones, about four fifths being singletons. A word on this clone: Its antigen remains unidentified.

Trimming pared 4 bases from V and 2 bases from J, leaving 12 bases between. The CDR3 has 15 amino acids. Germline V gives CDR1 SGDLS, CDR2 YYNGEE. This chain links TRBV9 with TRBJ1-4, with D unresolved. Sequences were obtained from PBMCs. The receptor was isolated from a female donor in good health and CMV-seropositive. CDR3 amino acids: CASSSRPGTNEKLFF. The CDR3 bases are TGTGCCAGCAGCTCCCGTCCGGGGACTAATGAAAAACTGTTTTTT.